Below, 20 T cell receptor beta chains from the same sample are listed, as sequenced in a study of low-dose radiotherapy and immunotherapy resistance in tumors. cDNA synthesis used a TRAV/TRBV-specific primer set for both chains. A constant-region primer paired with the V-primer adapter amplified TCRs over approximately 20 PCR cycles. TCRdb itself ran the reads through MiXCR, one entry per CDR3 protein. The repertoire holds 30,000 to 50,000 distinct CDR3 sequences, with 25% to 40% as singletons. The time point was: before trial treatment. Sequences were derived from PBMCs, sampled before treatment. Source of these receptors: a male donor with gallbladder cancer.

In this sample, this clonotype turned up many times. The chain carries TRBV7-2 and TRBJ2-3, with 11 positions matching TRBD2. The trim removed 5 bases at V and 0 bases at J, leaving 13 bases unmatched. The CDR3 consists of 19 residues. Germline CDR1 is SGHTA and CDR2 is FQGNSA. The CDR3 nucleotides are TGTGCCAGCAGCCCCCGAATTAGCGGGAGGGGGAGGAGCACAGATACGCAGTATTTT. Encoded protein: CASSPRISGRGRSTDTQYF.

Ten or more counts support this clonotype. The chain combines TRBV20-1 with TRBJ1-2; weak D call: TRBD1 (6 bases). Germline V gene data show CDR1 as DFQATT and CDR2 as SNEGSKA (reference sequence). Trimming removed 3 bases from V and 0 bases from J, with 11 bases in between. CDR3 length: 14 residues. Here the CDR3 DNA reads TGCAGTGCTAGGGCCGGGACAACTAACTATGGCTACACCTTC. Translating it yields CSARAGTTNYGYTF.

This clonotype was picked up many times. The rearrangement uses TRBV5-1 and TRBJ1-2; D may be TRBD1 (5 bases). The CDR3 covers 14 residues. V was pared by 4 bases and J by 4 bases, with 14 bases between. Germline V gene data show CDR1 as SGHRS and CDR2 as YFSETQ. This CDR3 is CASSRLEGVYGYTF. As DNA, the CDR3 is TGCGCCAGCAGCCGACTTGAAGGGGTCTATGGCTACACCTTC.

The chain employs TRBV2 and TRBJ1-1, with D tentatively TRBD1 (6 bases). Trimming pared 4 bases from V and 1 base from J, leaving 16 bases between. The CDR3 has 16 residues. The germline gives CDR1 SNHLY, CDR2 FYNNEI. For the CDR3, the DNA is TGTGCCAGCAGTGCCCCGGGGAAACAGGGGAACACTGAAGCTTTCTTT. Residues: CASSAPGKQGNTEAFF.

The rearrangement joins TRBV5-1 to TRBJ2-7, with 9 bases identical to TRBD2. The trim removed 6 bases at V and 1 base at J, leaving 5 bases unmatched. Germline CDR1 and CDR2: SGHRS and YFSETQ. The CDR3 is 14 residues long. In DNA form, the CDR3 reads TGCGCCAGCAAGGAACTAGCGGGTTCCTACGAGCAGTACTTC. Translating it yields CASKELAGSYEQYF.

V and J are TRBV6-2 or TRBV6-3 and TRBJ2-3; 10 bases align to TRBD2. This CDR3 has 17 amino acids. V gave up 6 bases and J gave up 4 bases; unmatched junction bases: 13. CDR1 and CDR2 from the germline V gene are MNHEY and SVGEGT. This CDR3 reads CASRTAGGGVIPDTQYF. The CDR3 coding sequence is TGTGCCAGCAGGACAGCGGGAGGGGGTGTAATCCCAGATACGCAGTATTTT.

Comment on this clonotype: A far bigger clonotype differs at one base, so this is likely a read error. The V call is TRBV7-9, the J call TRBJ2-5; the D call may be TRBD1 or TRBD2 (5 bases each). Germline V gene data show CDR1 as SEHNR and CDR2 as FQNEAQ (reference sequence). The ends were cut back, 2 bases at V and 2 bases at J, with 15 bases in the middle. There are 16 residues in the CDR3. In DNA, the CDR3 is TGTGCCAGCAGCTTAAACCGCCGCAGGGAGCAAGAGACCCAGTACTTC. It is translated as CASSLNRRREQETQYF.

The sample holds many counts of this clonotype. The chain recombines TRBV3-1 with TRBJ2-2, with 10 bases aligning to TRBD1. CDR1 is LGHDT and CDR2 is YNNKEL in the germline V gene (reference sequence). The CDR3 consists of 18 residues. J gave up 4 bases and V 3 bases, and 11 bases lay outside the gene matches. CDR3 nucleotides: TGTGCCAGCAGCCACCATTCTTGGACAGGGGGTTTCACCGGGGAGCTGTTTTTT. It yields the protein CASSHHSWTGGFTGELFF.

This clonotype was counted a single time. The chain employs TRBV4-3 and TRBJ2-6, with a weak D call TRBD1 (5 bases). CDR3 size: 15 residues. Germline CDR1 and CDR2: LGHNA and YSLEER. V was trimmed by 4 bases and J by 1 base, leaving 8 bases between them. The CDR3 sequence: CASSPRVSGANVLTF. CDR3 coding DNA: TGCGCCAGCAGCCCCAGGGTGTCTGGGGCCAACGTCCTGACTTTC.

About this clonotype itself: With a far larger clone one base away, a read error is the likely cause. The chain combines TRBV6-6 with TRBJ2-7; 7 bases line up with TRBD2. Trimming removed 1 base from V and 7 bases from J; junction bases left unmatched: 7. Per germline, CDR1 MNHNY and CDR2 SVGAGI (reference sequence). The CDR3 runs 14 residues. The chain's CDR3 is CASSYFGGIGEQYF. For the CDR3, the DNA is TGTGCCAGCAGTTACTTCGGGGGGATTGGGGAGCAGTACTTC.

V and J are TRBV3-1 and TRBJ1-2, with D unresolved. Germline CDR1 reads LGHDT; CDR2 reads YNNKEL (reference sequence). V gave up 1 base and J gave up 2 bases, with 11 bases separating them. The CDR3 extends over 15 amino acids. CDR3 loop: CASSQAQTPNYGYTF. The CDR3 DNA reads as TGTGCCAGCAGCCAAGCCCAGACACCCAACTATGGCTACACCTTC.

The table lists this clonotype with many counts. The chain couples TRBV7-2 to TRBJ2-3; D ambiguous. Germline CDR1 reads SGHTA; CDR2 reads FQGNSA. There are 12 residues in the CDR3. V was clipped by 3 bases and J by 5 bases, with 6 bases between them. CDR3 sequence (DNA): TGTGCCAGCAGCTTTGTCTTAGATACGCAGTATTTT. Translated, it gives CASSFVLDTQYF. Combining the CDR3 with reference TRBV7-2 and TRBJ2-3 gives the whole variable domain GAGVSQSPSNKVTEKGKDVELRCDPISGHTALYWYRQSLGQGLEFLIYFQGNSAPDKSGLPSDRFSAERTGGSVSTLTIQRTQQEDSAVYLCASSFVLDTQYFGPGTRLTVL.

This clonotype came up many times. The gene calls are TRBV28 and TRBJ1-5; the D is unclear. Looked up from germline, CDR1 is MDHEN and CDR2 is SYDVKM. Trimming pared 3 bases from V and 11 bases from J, leaving 17 bases between. The CDR3 length is 14 residues. The CDR3 region has the DNA TGTGCCAGCAGTTTTTTTATGGCGCCAAGGTCCCAGCATTTT. It translates to CASSFFMAPRSQHF.

The genes are TRBV5-1 and TRBJ2-5; TRBD2 agrees at 7 bases. The CDR3 contains 14 residues. The germline V gene has CDR1 SGHRS and CDR2 YFSETQ. V lost 5 bases, J lost 4 bases, and 8 bases stayed unmatched. Written as DNA, the CDR3 is TGCGCCAGCAGTTCCGGGGGGATCAGAGAGACCCAGTACTTC. Amino acid sequence: CASSSGGIRETQYF.

In this sample, this clonotype turned up many times. This CDR3 reads CASSERGVSNQPQHF. The DNA of the CDR3 is TGTGCCAGCAGTGAACGCGGGGTTAGCAATCAGCCCCAGCATTTT. The chain combines TRBV6-1 with TRBJ1-5; D is unresolved. The CDR3 sequence is 15 residues long. Trimming pared 2 bases from V and 0 bases from J, leaving 8 bases between. Germline V lookup: CDR1 MNHNS, CDR2 SASEGT.

As for this clonotype: A read error may produce the germline difference seen at one junction end. The gene calls are TRBV5-1 and TRBJ1-6, with TRBD1 identical over 12 bases. Germline V gene lookup returns CDR1 SGHRS and CDR2 YFSETQ. The CDR3 runs to 15 residues. DNA for the CDR3: TGTGCCAGCAGCGGGCCGGGACAGGGGGCCTCACCCCTCCACTTT. Amino acid sequence: CASSGPGQGASPLHF.

The CDR3 coding sequence is TGTGCCAGCAGCCAGTGGGACATCTCGAACACTGAAGCTTTCTTT. It is translated as CASSQWDISNTEAFF. J is TRBJ1-1 and V is TRBV2; D may be TRBD1 (6 bases). Trimming removed 6 bases from V and 1 base from J, with 15 bases in between. The germline CDR1 and CDR2 sequences are SNHLY and FYNNEI. This CDR3 is 15 amino acids long. Combining the CDR3 with reference TRBV2 and TRBJ1-1 gives the whole variable domain EPEVTQTPSHQVTQMGQEVILRCVPISNHLYFYWYRQILGQKVEFLVSFYNNEISEKSEIFDDQFSVERPDGSNFTLKIRSTKLEDSAMYFCASSQWDISNTEAFFGQGTRLTVV.

This clonotype was picked up many times. This sequence joins TRBV12-3 or TRBV12-4 and TRBJ2-1; TRBD1 agrees at 8 bases. The CDR3 has 16 amino acids. V was clipped by 2 bases and J by 10 bases; unmatched bases: 13. The CDR3 nucleotides are TGTGCCAGCAGTTTATACCCCTCCAGGGGGCAAGGAGAGCAGTTCTTC. The encoded protein is CASSLYPSRGQGEQFF.

This clonotype has at least ten counts. The genes are TRBV5-1 and TRBJ2-3; 10 bases map to TRBD2. V gave up 1 base and J gave up 6 bases; unmatched junction bases: 2. The CDR3 extends over 14 amino acids. The germline V gene has CDR1 SGHRS and CDR2 YFSETQ. This CDR3 is CASSLLAGVDTQYF. The CDR3 nucleotides read TGCGCCAGCAGCTTGCTAGCGGGAGTGGATACGCAGTATTTT.

This clonotype was counted only a few times. The rearrangement uses TRBV2 and TRBJ1-5, with TRBD1 matching 7 bases. This CDR3 is built from 16 residues. The trim removed 4 bases at V and 7 bases at J, leaving 13 bases unmatched. The germline V gene has CDR1 SNHLY and CDR2 FYNNEI. This CDR3 reads CASSVRQGGIDQPQHF. CDR3 bases: TGTGCCAGCAGTGTACGACAGGGCGGAATCGACCAGCCCCAGCATTTT.